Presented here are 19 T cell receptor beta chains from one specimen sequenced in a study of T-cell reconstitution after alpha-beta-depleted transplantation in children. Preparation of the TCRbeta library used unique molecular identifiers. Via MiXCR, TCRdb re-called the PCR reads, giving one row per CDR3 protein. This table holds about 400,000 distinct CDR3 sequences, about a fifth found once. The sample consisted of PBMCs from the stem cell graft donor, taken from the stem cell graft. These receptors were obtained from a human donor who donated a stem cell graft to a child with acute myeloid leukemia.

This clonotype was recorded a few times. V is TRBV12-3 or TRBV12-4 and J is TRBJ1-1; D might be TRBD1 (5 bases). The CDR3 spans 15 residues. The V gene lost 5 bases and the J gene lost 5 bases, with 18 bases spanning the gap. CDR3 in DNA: TGTGCCAGCAGTGTTGGGACCGGGATAGGGACTGAAGCTTTCTTT. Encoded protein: CASSVGTGIGTEAFF.

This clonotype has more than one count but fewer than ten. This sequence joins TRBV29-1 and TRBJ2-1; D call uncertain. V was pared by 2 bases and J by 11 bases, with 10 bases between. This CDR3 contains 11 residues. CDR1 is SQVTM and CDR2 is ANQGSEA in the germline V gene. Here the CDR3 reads CSVEIGSKQFF. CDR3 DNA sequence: TGCAGCGTTGAAATAGGATCGAAGCAGTTCTTC.

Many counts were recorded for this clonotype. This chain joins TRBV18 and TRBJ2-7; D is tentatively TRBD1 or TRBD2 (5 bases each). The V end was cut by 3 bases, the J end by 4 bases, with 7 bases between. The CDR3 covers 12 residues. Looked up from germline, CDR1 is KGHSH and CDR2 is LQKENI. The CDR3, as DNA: TGTGCCAGCTCACCGGGGGTGTACGAGCAGTACTTC. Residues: CASSPGVYEQYF. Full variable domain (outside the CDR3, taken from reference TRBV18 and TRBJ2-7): NAGVMQNPRHLVRRRGQEARLRCSPMKGHSHVYWYRQLPEEGLKFMVYLQKENIIDESGMPKERFSAEFPKEGPSILRIQQVVRGDSAAYFCASSPGVYEQYFGPGTRLTVT.

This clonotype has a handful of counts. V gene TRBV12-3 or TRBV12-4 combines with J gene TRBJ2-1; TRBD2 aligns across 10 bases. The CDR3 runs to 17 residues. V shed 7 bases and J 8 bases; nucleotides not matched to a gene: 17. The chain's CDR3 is CASTRGLAGVVGDEQFF. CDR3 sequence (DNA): TGTGCCAGCACCCGCGGGCTAGCGGGAGTTGTTGGGGATGAGCAGTTCTTC.

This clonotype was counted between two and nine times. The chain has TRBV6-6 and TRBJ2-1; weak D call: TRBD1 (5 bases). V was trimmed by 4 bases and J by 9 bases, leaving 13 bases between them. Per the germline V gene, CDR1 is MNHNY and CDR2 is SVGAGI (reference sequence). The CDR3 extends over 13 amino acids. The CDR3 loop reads CASSLNRIGEQFF. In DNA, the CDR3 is TGTGCCAGCAGTTTAAACAGGATCGGTGAGCAGTTCTTC.

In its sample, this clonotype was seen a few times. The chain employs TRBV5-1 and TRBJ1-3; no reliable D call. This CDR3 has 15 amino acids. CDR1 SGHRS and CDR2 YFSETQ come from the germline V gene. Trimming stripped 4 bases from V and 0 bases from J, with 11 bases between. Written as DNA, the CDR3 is TGCGCCAGCAGCGGCAAGGAGGGCTCTGGAAACACCATATATTTT. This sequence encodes CASSGKEGSGNTIYF. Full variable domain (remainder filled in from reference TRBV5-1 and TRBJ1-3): KAGVTQTPRYLIKTRGQQVTLSCSPISGHRSVSWYQQTPGQGLQFLFEYFSETQRNKGNFPGRFSGRQFSNSRSEMNVSTLELGDSALYLCASSGKEGSGNTIYFGEGSWLTVV.

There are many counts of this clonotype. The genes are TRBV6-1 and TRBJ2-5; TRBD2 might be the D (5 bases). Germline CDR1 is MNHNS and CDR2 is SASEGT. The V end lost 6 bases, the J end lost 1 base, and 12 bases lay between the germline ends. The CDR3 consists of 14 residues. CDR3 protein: CASSPARVQETQYF. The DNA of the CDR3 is TGTGCCAGCAGCCCAGCGAGGGTCCAAGAGACCCAGTACTTC.

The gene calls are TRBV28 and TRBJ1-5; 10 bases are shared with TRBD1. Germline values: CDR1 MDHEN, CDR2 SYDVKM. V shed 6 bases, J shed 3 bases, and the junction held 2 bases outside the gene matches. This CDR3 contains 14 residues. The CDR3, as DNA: TGTGCCAGCAGAGGACAGGGGGTCAATCAGCCCCAGCATTTT. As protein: CASRGQGVNQPQHF.

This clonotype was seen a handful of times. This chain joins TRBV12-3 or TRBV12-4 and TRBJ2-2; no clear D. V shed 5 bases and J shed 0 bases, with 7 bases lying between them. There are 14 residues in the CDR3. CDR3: CASSPMSNTGELFF. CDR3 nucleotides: TGTGCCAGCAGTCCTATGTCGAACACCGGGGAGCTGTTTTTT.

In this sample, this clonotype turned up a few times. CDR3 protein: CSAPPVGSSYNEQFF. CDR3 DNA sequence: TGCAGTGCCCCCCCGGTGGGCAGCTCCTACAATGAGCAGTTCTTC. The chain couples TRBV20-1 to TRBJ2-1; D gene uncertain. V was shortened by 6 bases and J by 0 bases, with 15 bases between the two germline ends. Germline V gene sequence: CDR1 DFQATT, CDR2 SNEGSKA (reference sequence). There are 15 residues in the CDR3.

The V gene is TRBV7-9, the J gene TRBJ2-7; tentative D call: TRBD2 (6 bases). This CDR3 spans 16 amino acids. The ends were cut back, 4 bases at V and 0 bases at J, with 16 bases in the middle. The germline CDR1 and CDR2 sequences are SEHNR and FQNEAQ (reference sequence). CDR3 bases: TGTGCCAGCAGCTCCACTAGCTCATTGAGCTCCTACGAGCAGTACTTC. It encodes CASSSTSSLSSYEQYF.

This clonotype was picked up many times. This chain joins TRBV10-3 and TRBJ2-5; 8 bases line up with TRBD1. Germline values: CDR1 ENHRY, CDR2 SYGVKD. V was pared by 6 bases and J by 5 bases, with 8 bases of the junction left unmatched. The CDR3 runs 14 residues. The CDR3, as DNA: TGTGCCATCAGCACGACAGGGGCACAGGAGACCCAGTACTTC. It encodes CAISTTGAQETQYF.

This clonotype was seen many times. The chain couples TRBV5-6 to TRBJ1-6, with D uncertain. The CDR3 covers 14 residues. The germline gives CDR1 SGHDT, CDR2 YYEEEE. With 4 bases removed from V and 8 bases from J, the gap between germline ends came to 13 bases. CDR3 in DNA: TGTGCCAGCAGCGTTGGTCGGGCGGATTCACCCCTCCACTTT. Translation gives CASSVGRADSPLHF. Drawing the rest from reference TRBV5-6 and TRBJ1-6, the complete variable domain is DAGVTQSPTHLIKTRGQQVTLRCSPKSGHDTVSWYQQALGQGPQFIFQYYEEEERQRGNFPDRFSGHQFPNYSSELNVNALLLGDSALYLCASSVGRADSPLHFGNGTRLTVT.

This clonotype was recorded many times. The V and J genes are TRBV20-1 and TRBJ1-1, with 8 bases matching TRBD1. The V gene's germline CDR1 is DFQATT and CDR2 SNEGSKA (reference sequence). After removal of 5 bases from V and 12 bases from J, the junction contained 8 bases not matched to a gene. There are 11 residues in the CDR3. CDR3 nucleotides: TGCAGTGCTCCCGGACAGGGTAGAACTTTCTTT. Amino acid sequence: CSAPGQGRTFF.

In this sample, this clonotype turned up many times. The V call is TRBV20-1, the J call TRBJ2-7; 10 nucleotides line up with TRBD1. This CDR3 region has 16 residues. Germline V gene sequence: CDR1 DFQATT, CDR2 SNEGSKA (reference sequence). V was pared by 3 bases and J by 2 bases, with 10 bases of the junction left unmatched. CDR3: CSASGTGVLLPYEQYF. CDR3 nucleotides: TGCAGTGCTAGTGGGACAGGGGTCCTACTGCCCTACGAGCAGTACTTC.

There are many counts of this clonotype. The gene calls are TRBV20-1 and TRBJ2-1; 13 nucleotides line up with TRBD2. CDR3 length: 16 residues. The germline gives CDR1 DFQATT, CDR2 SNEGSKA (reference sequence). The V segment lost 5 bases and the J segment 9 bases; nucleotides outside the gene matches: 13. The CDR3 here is CSAPAPGLAGFSEQFF. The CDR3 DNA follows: TGCAGTGCTCCGGCCCCGGGACTAGCGGGATTTAGTGAGCAGTTCTTC.

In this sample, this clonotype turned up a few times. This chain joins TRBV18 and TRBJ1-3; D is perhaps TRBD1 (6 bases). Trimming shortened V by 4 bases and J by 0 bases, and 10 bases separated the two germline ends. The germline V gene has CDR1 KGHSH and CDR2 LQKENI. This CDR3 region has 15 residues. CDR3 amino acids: CASSLGQPSGNTIYF. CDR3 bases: TGTGCCAGCTCACTCGGACAGCCCTCTGGAAACACCATATATTTT.

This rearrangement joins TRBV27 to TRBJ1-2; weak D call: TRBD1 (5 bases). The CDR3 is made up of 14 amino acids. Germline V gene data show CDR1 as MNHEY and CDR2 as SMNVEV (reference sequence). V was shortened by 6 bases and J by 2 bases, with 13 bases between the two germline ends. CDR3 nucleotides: TGTGCCAGCAGGGCCGGGGGACCCAACTATGGCTACACCTTC. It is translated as CASRAGGPNYGYTF.

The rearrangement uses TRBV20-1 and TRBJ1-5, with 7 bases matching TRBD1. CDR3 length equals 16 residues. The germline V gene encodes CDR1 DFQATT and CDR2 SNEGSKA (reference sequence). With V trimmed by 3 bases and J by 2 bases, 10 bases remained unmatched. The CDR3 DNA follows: TGCAGTGCTAGTCATTTCGGGCAGGGGGGCAATCAGCCCCAGCATTTT. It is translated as CSASHFGQGGNQPQHF.